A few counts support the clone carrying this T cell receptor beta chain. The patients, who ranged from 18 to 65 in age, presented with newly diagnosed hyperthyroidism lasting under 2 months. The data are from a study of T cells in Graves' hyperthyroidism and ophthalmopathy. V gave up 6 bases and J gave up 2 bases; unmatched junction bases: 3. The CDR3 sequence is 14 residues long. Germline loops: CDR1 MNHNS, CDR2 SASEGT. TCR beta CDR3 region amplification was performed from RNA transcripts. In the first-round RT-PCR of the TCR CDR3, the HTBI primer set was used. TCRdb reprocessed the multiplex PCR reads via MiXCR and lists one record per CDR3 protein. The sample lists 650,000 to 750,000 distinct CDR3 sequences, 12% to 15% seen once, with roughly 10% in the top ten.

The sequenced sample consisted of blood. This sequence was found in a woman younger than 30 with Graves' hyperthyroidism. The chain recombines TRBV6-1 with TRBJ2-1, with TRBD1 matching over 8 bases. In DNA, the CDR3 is TGTGCCAGCAGGCCGGGACAGGCCTACAATGAGCAGTTCTTC. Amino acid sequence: CASRPGQAYNEQFF.